Described below is a single T cell receptor beta chain sequence and its context. What it binds is not known. Profiling relied on immunoSEQ multiplex PCR, and the TCRdb table lists in-frame clones only, not all of them. Among fewer than 12,000 clones listed, around 78% were seen once. Germline CDR1 reads SGHVS; CDR2 reads FNYEAQ. The V end was cut by 3 bases, the J end by 2 bases, with 11 bases between. The CDR3 is made up of 14 amino acids. This sample stems from a study of OX40 agonist ivuxolimab in advanced cancers. Whole-study context: Cohort: 75% to 90% men, mean age around 55, aged about 20 to 90.

Study-level results: Among T cells, CD8+ cells averaged more expanded clones than CD4+ cells. Blood T cells, both CD4+ and CD8+, expanded clonally by week 6 at 0.1 to 3.0 mg/kg.

Material: CD4+ or CD8+ T cells sorted from blood, obtained in a trial of the OX40 agonist ivuxolimab. The TCR comes from an adult with an advanced solid tumor such as melanoma, head and neck, liver or kidney cancer. J is TRBJ2-7 and V is TRBV7-6; weak D call: TRBD2 (6 bases). CDR3 nucleotide sequence: TGTGCCAGCAGCTTGGGCGGGGACCCCTACGAGCAGTACTTC. Translating gives CASSLGGDPYEQYF.